The entry that follows covers one T cell receptor (beta chain) sequence. Its specificity is not known. TCRdb keeps only in-frame clones here, not all; method: immunoSEQ multiplex PCR. The sample has around 2,800 clones, roughly 74% seen once. Autologous stem cell transplantation was followed by relapse in every patient, and brentuximab vedotin exposure varied. Thawed PBMCs underwent magnetic negative selection to obtain purified CD8+ T cells. The CDR3 length is 14 residues. With 7 bases removed from V and 6 bases from J, the gap between germline ends came to 17 bases. Germline loops: CDR1 ENHRY, CDR2 SYGVKD. This sample was included in a study of PD-1 blockade in classical Hodgkin lymphoma. Study-level findings and limits: Excluded were patients who started nivolumab under 1 year after ASCT, a group that had lower diversity. TCR diversity rose significantly by C4D1 in CD4+ but not CD8+ cells. Partial responders and progressors had significantly lower baseline TCR diversity. Relapsed/refractory patients reportedly had the lowest baseline TCR diversity, below newly diagnosed patients, who were below healthy donors.

The clonotype originates from a human donor with classical Hodgkin lymphoma. The chain joins TRBV10-3 to TRBJ2-3; TRBD1 or TRBD2 may be the D gene (5 bases each). The material sequenced was CD8+ T cells from blood, taken at baseline. The CDR3 DNA follows: TGTGCCATCAACCGGGGCCCAACGGGGGATACGCAGTATTTT. Protein product: CAINRGPTGDTQYF.